This T cell receptor (beta chain) was identified in a study of cytomegalovirus exposure and HLA in healthy donors. Whole-study results and caveats: Associated with HLA alleles at 0.05 false discovery rate in a later analysis were around 17,000 TCR beta sequences. Later findings reportedly placed an Asian-associated ancestry cluster below the roughly 670-donor mean for N-insertions.

This CDR3 has 15 residues. Germline V lookup: CDR1 KGHSH, CDR2 LQKENI. The ends were cut back, 3 bases at V and 7 bases at J, with 18 bases in the middle. With respect to this clone: Its antigen remains unknown.

PCR employed 60 Vbeta and 13 Jbeta primers. Assay: immunoSEQ multiplex PCR; the TCRdb copy retains only in-frame clones and omits some. This table holds over 100,000 clones, 69% found once. The source is a woman aged 70 to 79 in good health and CMV-seropositive. Sequenced input: PBMCs. The chain recombines TRBV18 with TRBJ1-2, with a possible D match to TRBD1 (6 bases). CDR3 region: CASSPTDSLSVGYTF. CDR3 nucleotide sequence: TGTGCCAGCTCACCCACGGACAGTCTTTCAGTTGGCTACACCTTC.